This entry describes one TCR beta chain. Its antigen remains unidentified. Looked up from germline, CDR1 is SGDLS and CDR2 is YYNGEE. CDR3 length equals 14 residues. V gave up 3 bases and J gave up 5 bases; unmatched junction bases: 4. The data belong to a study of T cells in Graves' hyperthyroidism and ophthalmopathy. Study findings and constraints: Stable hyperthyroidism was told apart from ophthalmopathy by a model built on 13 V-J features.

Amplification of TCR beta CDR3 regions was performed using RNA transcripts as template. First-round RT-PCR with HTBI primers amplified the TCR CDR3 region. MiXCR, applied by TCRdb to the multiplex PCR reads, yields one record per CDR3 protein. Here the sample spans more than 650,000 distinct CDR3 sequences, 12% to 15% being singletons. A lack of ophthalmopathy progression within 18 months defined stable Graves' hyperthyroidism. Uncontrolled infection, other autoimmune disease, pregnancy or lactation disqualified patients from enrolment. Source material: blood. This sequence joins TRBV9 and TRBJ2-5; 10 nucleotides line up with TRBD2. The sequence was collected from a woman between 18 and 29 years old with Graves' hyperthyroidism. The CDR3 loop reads CASSATSGIETQYF. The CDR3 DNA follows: TGTGCCAGCAGCGCCACTAGCGGGATTGAGACCCAGTACTTC.